This TCR delta chain was found in a study of Vδ1+ human thymocytes. This clone occurred a few times. Its antigen is currently unknown. Whole-study results and caveats: Thymic TRG and TRD repertoires appeared highly polyclonal. Donors shared many TRG clonotypes but few TRD clonotypes.

RNA was extracted from the cells and then reverse transcribed. The CDR3 regions were amplified by multiplex PCR from V-gene primers to a constant-region primer. TCRdb reanalyzed the multiplex PCR reads using CATT. The data contain 70,000 to 90,000 delta-chain clones, around 32% of them singletons. The CDR3 sequence is 20 residues long. V gave up 4 bases and J gave up 0 bases, with 24 bases separating them. The germline V gene has CDR1 TSWWSYY and CDR2 QGS. The sequence was obtained from a boy under two years old who had congenital heart surgery. The specimen sequenced was Vdelta1+ gamma-delta thymocytes from the thymus. As for subset: FACS-sorted CD3+ TCRalphabeta- TCRVdelta1+ TCRVdelta2- thymocytes. This sequence joins TRDV1 and TRDJ2; a possible D gene is TRDD2 (5 bases). The CDR3 region is CALGVLPPPHLLALTAQLFF. The CDR3 DNA sequence: TGTGCTCTTGGGGTCCTCCCCCCACCCCACCTTCTTGCTTTGACAGCACAACTCTTCTTT.